This T cell receptor (beta chain) was profiled in a study of cytomegalovirus exposure and HLA in healthy donors. Study-wide results and limits: A later analysis found most CMV-associated TCR beta chains apparently HLA-restricted.

The primer mix had 60 Vbeta and 13 Jbeta primers. Authors' methods: In a later analysis, of some 80 million unique beta chains, roughly 10 million appeared in at least two donors. The data were produced by immunoSEQ multiplex PCR, yet TCRdb's version contains in-frame clones alone and is incomplete. D and trimming were read from the DNA, whereas the V and J calls and clone size are those reported in that table. The sample records approximately 150,000 clones, roughly 80% being singletons. In regard to this clone: As yet, its antigen is unknown.

The germline V gene has CDR1 MGHDK and CDR2 SYGVNS. The CDR3 has 13 amino acids. The V gene lost 3 bases and the J gene lost 4 bases, with 7 bases spanning the gap. The sequence came from a human donor in good health. The sequencing sample was made of PBMCs. The rearrangement uses TRBV25-1 and TRBJ2-4; no clear D gene. DNA of the CDR3: TGTGCCAGCAGTGATTACAGTAAAAACATTCAGTACTTC. Its protein product is CASSDYSKNIQYF.